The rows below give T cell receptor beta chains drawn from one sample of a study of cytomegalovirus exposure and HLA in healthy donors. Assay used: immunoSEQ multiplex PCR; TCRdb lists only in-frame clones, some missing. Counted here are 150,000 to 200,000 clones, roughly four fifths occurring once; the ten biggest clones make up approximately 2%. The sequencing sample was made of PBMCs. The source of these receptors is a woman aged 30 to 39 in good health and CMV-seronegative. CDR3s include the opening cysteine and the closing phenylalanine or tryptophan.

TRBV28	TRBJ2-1	CASSFSREQFF
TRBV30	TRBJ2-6	CAWRKAGANGLTF
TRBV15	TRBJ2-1	CATSTDRSNEQFF
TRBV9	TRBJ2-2	CASSVEWGPGGELFF
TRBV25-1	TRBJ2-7	CASGGRGLRGSSYEQYF
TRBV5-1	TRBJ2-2	CASSLAARMNTGELFF
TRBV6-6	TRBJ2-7	CASSSTGTGVDEQYF
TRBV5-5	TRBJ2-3	CASSPGTSGLTDTQYF
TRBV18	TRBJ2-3	CASSPREGYTDTQYF
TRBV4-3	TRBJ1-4	CASSQEYWEIGEKLFF
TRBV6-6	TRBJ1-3	CASSSESGNTIYF
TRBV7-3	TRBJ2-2	CASSPSGRGNTGELFF
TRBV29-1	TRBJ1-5	CSVPRGGGSNQPQHF
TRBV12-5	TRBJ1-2	CASGLVRAGGQGVGLNYGYTF
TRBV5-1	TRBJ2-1	CASSQLAGGRREQFF
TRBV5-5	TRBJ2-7	CASSFQSEQYF
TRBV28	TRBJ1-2	CASSWGLASIYGYTF
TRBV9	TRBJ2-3	CASGISFRDSSDTQYF
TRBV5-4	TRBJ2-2	CASSLVGGYTGELFF
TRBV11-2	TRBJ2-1	CASSRRQGSYNEQFF
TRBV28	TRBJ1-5	CASSPGRGNQPQHF
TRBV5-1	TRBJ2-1	CASRSAKTGGVYNEQFF
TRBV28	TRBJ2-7	CAILSGTGVREQYF
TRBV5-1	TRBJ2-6	CASSLGQSGANVLTF
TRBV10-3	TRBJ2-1	CAISGLAGNNEQFF
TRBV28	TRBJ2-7	CASSPPGLVPYEQYF
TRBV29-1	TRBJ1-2	CSVPGKGYGYTF
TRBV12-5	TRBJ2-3	CASGLILGSTDTQYF
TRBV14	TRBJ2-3	CASSQESGLAGEPSTDTQYF
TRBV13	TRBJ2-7	CASSLIAGGNYEQYF
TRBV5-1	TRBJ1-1	CASSVQGSGTNTEAFF
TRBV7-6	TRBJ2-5	CASSPGGLAGTYQETQYF
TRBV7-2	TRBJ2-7	CASSLAVDSSYEQYF
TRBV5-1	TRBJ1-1	CASSLDLGANTEAFF
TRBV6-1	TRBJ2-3	CASSEAGQNTDTQYF
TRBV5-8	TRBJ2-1	CASSFSHEQFF
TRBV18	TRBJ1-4	CASSLGQGDEKLFF
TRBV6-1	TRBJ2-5	CASSGGWGGQETQYF
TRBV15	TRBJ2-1	CATSRDPAAGGLSEQFF
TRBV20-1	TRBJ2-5	CSARDGGTQYF
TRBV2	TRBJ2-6	CASSVERSSGANVLTF
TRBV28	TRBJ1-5	CASGLTGVQQPQHF
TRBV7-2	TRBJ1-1	CASSLGRGSTEAFF
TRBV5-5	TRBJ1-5	CASSLGQGLVPQHF
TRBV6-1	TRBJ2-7	CASSEGAYEQYF
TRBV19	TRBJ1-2	CASSTDRYGYTF
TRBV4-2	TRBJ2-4	CASSHEAGGMTKNIQYF
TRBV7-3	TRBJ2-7	CASSRGYEQYF
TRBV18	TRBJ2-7	CASSPIGTGGHEQYF
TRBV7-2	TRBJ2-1	CASSFLSGTSYNEQFF
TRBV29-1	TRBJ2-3	CSVELAATDTQYF
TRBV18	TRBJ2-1	CASSPRDRAGNEQFF
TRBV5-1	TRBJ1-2	CASSFGESYGYTF
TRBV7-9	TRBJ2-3	CASSLISGGLSDTQYF
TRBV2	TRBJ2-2	CASNQGGGPTGELFF
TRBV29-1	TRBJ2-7	CSGGLAASYEQYF